A single sample is the source of the 18 T cell receptor beta chains below, sequenced in a study of shared clonotypes between healthy human individuals. Some clones are missing from TCRdb's copy, which holds only in-frame ones; the method was immunoSEQ multiplex PCR. The sample holds about 2 million clones, about 95% seen once. CD45RO negativity and positive selection for CCR7 defined naive CD8 cells, a population that excluded terminally differentiated effector memory CD45RA+ cells. The specimen sequenced was naive CD8+ T cells sorted from blood. These receptors were obtained from a young man in good health.

Concerning this clone itself: The sample carries other DNA sequences with the same CDR3. The V and J genes are TRBV9 and TRBJ1-5, with D possibly being TRBD1 (6 bases). There are 15 residues in the CDR3. The germline CDR1 and CDR2 sequences are SGDLS and YYNGEE. Trimming removed 4 bases from V and 7 bases from J, with 18 bases in between. CDR3 loop: CASSPGTGAGQPQHF. The CDR3 region has the DNA TGTGCCAGCAGCCCCGGAACGGGGGCAGGGCAGCCCCAGCATTTT.

The chain recombines TRBV4-1 with TRBJ2-7; possibly TRBD2 for D (6 bases). CDR3 length: 16 residues. The V gene lost 1 base and the J gene lost 3 bases, with 16 bases spanning the gap. Germline V gives CDR1 MGHRA, CDR2 YSYEKL. The CDR3 sequence: CASSQGGKISGYEQYF. The CDR3 region has the DNA TGCGCCAGCAGCCAAGGCGGGAAGATTAGCGGCTACGAGCAGTACTTC.

CDR3 DNA: TGTGCCATAGACGCAGGTCGCGAGCAGTTCTTC. This codes for CAIDAGREQFF. This rearrangement joins TRBV30 to TRBJ2-1; D call uncertain. The CDR3 contains 11 residues. V was cut by 8 bases and J by 10 bases, with 15 bases left in between. CDR1 is GTSNPN, CDR2 SVGIG, per germline (reference sequence).

As concerns this clone: Additional DNA sequences in this sample encode the identical CDR3. This chain links TRBV9 with TRBJ2-7, with 12 bases aligning to TRBD2. V gave up 3 bases and J gave up 4 bases; unmatched junction bases: 2. The V gene's germline CDR1 is SGDLS and CDR2 YYNGEE. This CDR3 comprises 14 residues. CDR3 sequence (DNA): TGTGCCAGCAGCGCCGGGACTAGCGGGTACGAGCAGTACTTC. Translated: CASSAGTSGYEQYF.

The chain uses TRBV19 and TRBJ2-6; 7 bases are a match to TRBD1. This CDR3 comprises 16 residues. Germline CDR1 is LNHDA and CDR2 is SQIVND (reference sequence). Trimming took 2 bases from V and 0 from J; bases not matched to a gene: 1. This CDR3 is CASSIRDSSGANVLTF. CDR3 bases: TGTGCCAGTAGTATAAGGGACAGCTCTGGGGCCAACGTCCTGACTTTC. The variable domain in full, completed from reference TRBV19 and TRBJ2-6, reads DGGITQSPKYLFRKEGQNVTLSCEQNLNHDAMYWYRQDPGQGLRLIYYSQIVNDFQKGDIAEGYSVSREKKESFPLTVTSAQKNPTAFYLCASSIRDSSGANVLTFGAGSRLTVL.

In DNA form, the CDR3 reads TGTGCCAGCAGCCTAGGCTTGGGACTGGGCGGGGAGCTGTTTTTT. This gives the protein CASSLGLGLGGELFF. The rearrangement links TRBV11-2 to TRBJ2-2; tentative D call: TRBD2 (6 bases). The V gene's germline CDR1 is SGHAT and CDR2 FQNNGV. The CDR3 is made up of 15 amino acids. Deletions cut 5 bases from V and 7 bases from J, with 17 bases between.

CDR3 in amino acids: CASSSQGTYGYTF. Written as DNA, the CDR3 is TGTGCCAGTAGCTCACAGGGGACCTATGGCTACACCTTC. The chain recombines TRBV19 with TRBJ1-2; 7 nucleotides align to TRBD1. This CDR3 is built from 13 residues. CDR1 and CDR2 from the germline V gene are LNHDA and SQIVND (reference sequence). V trimming: 6 bases; J trimming: 4 bases; junction bases outside the gene matches: 5.

A remark on this clone: Other DNA sequences in the sample encode the same CDR3. The rearrangement uses TRBV6-5 and TRBJ1-1, with D possibly matching TRBD1 (5 bases). The CDR3 has 13 residues. Germline CDR1 and CDR2: MNHEY and SVGAGI. Between the trimmed V and J ends, which lost 2 bases and 5 bases, there was a span of 9 bases. In DNA, the CDR3 is TGTGCCAGCAGTTACCGTGGGGGAACTGAAGCTTTCTTT. It codes for CASSYRGGTEAFF.

The chain carries TRBV5-4 and TRBJ1-1; 8 nucleotides align to TRBD1. The V gene end was trimmed by 5 bases and the J gene end by 3 bases; junction bases not matched to a gene: 12. CDR1 and CDR2 from the germline V gene are SGHNT and YYREEE (reference sequence). There are 16 residues in the CDR3. This chain's CDR3 is CASRQDRADVDTEAFF. The CDR3 DNA follows: TGTGCCAGCAGACAGGACAGGGCGGATGTGGACACTGAAGCTTTCTTT.

The chain combines TRBV5-5 with TRBJ2-7; D may be TRBD2 (5 bases). V lost 2 bases, J lost 2 bases, and 17 bases lay in between. This CDR3 comprises 16 residues. Germline V gene sequence: CDR1 SGHKS, CDR2 YYEKEE (reference sequence). The CDR3 sequence: CASSFLATFNTYEQYF. CDR3 bases: TGTGCCAGCAGCTTTTTAGCGACATTTAATACCTACGAGCAGTACTTC. The entire variable domain, with the rest obtained from reference TRBV5-5 and TRBJ2-7, is as follows: DAGVTQSPTHLIKTRGQQVTLRCSPISGHKSVSWYQQVLGQGPQFIFQYYEKEERGRGNFPDRFSARQFPNYSSELNVNALLLGDSALYLCASSFLATFNTYEQYFGPGTRLTVT.

This chain uses TRBV27 with TRBJ2-7, with 7 nucleotides matching TRBD2. V dropped 5 bases and J dropped 3; count of bases not matched to a gene: 7. The CDR3 sequence is 14 residues long. CDR1 and CDR2 (germline): MNHEY, SMNVEV (reference sequence). The CDR3 loop reads CASSKSPSGYEQYF. The CDR3 coding sequence is TGTGCCAGCAGTAAATCCCCTAGCGGCTACGAGCAGTACTTC.

The chain recombines TRBV6-5 with TRBJ2-3, with 8 bases fitting TRBD2. The CDR3 consists of 16 residues. J lost 5 bases, V lost 4 bases, and 11 bases had no gene match. Germline V gene sequence: CDR1 MNHEY, CDR2 SVGAGI. The CDR3 nucleotides are TGTGCCAGCAGTTCCCGGGGGGGAGGGCCGGGAGATACGCAGTATTTT. The encoded protein is CASSSRGGGPGDTQYF.

The rearrangement joins TRBV2 to TRBJ2-1, with TRBD2 identical over 9 bases. Germline CDR1 is SNHLY and CDR2 is FYNNEI. V lost 2 bases to trimming and J lost 3 bases; unmatched junction nucleotides: 11. The CDR3 has 18 residues. The CDR3 region is CASSETLAGGGYYNEQFF. The CDR3 bases are TGTGCCAGCAGTGAAACTTTGGCGGGAGGGGGGTACTACAATGAGCAGTTCTTC.

This chain joins TRBV5-4 and TRBJ2-5; TRBD2 aligns across 9 bases. After removal of 4 bases from V and 5 bases from J, the junction contained 9 bases not matched to a gene. The CDR3 loop spans 15 amino acids. From germline, CDR1 is SGHNT and CDR2 YYREEE (reference sequence). The CDR3 DNA is TGTGCCAGCAGCGGGATAGCGGGAGTCGAGGAGACCCAGTACTTC. Amino acids: CASSGIAGVEETQYF.

The genes are TRBV11-3 and TRBJ2-3; D unresolved. The V end lost 0 bases, the J end lost 5 bases, and 6 bases lay between the germline ends. The CDR3 is made up of 13 amino acids. Germline V gene data show CDR1 as SGHNT and CDR2 as YENEEA. The chain's CDR3 is CASSLDEEDTQYF. CDR3 DNA: TGTGCCAGCAGCTTAGATGAGGAAGATACGCAGTATTTT.

The chain joins TRBV27 to TRBJ2-3, with a weak D call TRBD2 (6 bases). Per the germline V gene, CDR1 is MNHEY and CDR2 is SMNVEV (reference sequence). Deletions cut 5 bases from V and 1 base from J, with 16 bases between. The CDR3 loop spans 16 amino acids. The CDR3 sequence is CASSPRVADGTDTQYF. For the CDR3, the DNA is TGTGCCAGCAGTCCACGGGTAGCGGACGGCACAGATACGCAGTATTTT.

To note about this clone: This same CDR3 is encoded by further DNA sequences in the sample. The gene calls are TRBV5-4 and TRBJ2-5; D is perhaps TRBD2 (6 bases). Trimming cost V 3 bases and J 1 base, with 7 bases left between them. The CDR3 sequence is 13 residues long. CDR1 is SGHNT, CDR2 YYREEE, per germline (reference sequence). CDR3: CASSWDSQETQYF. The CDR3 DNA reads as TGTGCCAGCAGCTGGGACTCCCAAGAGACCCAGTACTTC.

As regards this clone: The same CDR3 also results from other DNA sequences found in this sample. The chain combines TRBV27 with TRBJ2-7; tentative D call: TRBD1 (5 bases). This CDR3 region has 14 residues. The V gene's germline CDR1 is MNHEY and CDR2 SMNVEV (reference sequence). V lost 2 bases and J 4 bases, leaving 12 bases between the germline ends. In DNA, the CDR3 is TGTGCCAGCAGTTTAAGGGGTCAGGTATACGAGCAGTACTTC. Encoded protein: CASSLRGQVYEQYF.